The clone carrying this T cell receptor beta chain was picked up one time. The V end was cut by 1 base, the J end by 1 base, with 7 bases between. CDR3 length: 14 amino acids. Germline CDR1 SGHNT, CDR2 YENEEA. The data originate from a study of PD-1 blockade in mismatch repair-deficient tumors. TCRdb's copy holds only in-frame clones and misses some; the assay was immunoSEQ multiplex PCR. The data hold some 120,000 clones, with 85% to 90% observed a single time. The material was peripheral blood, obtained 44 weeks after starting pembrolizumab. The chain carries TRBV11-3 and TRBJ2-5, with unresolved D. The sequence was collected from an adult with mismatch repair-deficient cancer. CDR3 sequence (DNA): TGTGCCAGCAGCTTAGGGCGCGCCCAAGAGACCCAGTACTTC. Amino acids: CASSLGRAQETQYF.